This T cell receptor beta chain was profiled in a study of OX40 agonist ivuxolimab in advanced cancers. Regarding the complete study: Ivuxolimab was an agonistic, fully human IgG2 monoclonal antibody directed against OX40 (CD134), a costimulatory receptor. Intravenous ivuxolimab was administered to patients every 2 weeks at six dose levels: 0.01, 0.1, 0.3, 1.5, 3 and 10 mg/kg. Among the roughly 50 dose-escalation patients, around 19 had hepatocellular carcinoma, roughly 15 melanoma, 9 renal cell carcinoma and 9 head and neck cancer. In the dose-escalation cohort, 82.7% of patients were male, and the mean age was around 60 years, with a range of 23 to 79. Prior anti-PD-1, anti-PD-L1 or anti-CTLA-4 therapy was permitted, and 40% of dose-escalation patients had received checkpoint inhibitors. Partial responses were achieved by three dose-escalation patients, of whom one had hepatocellular carcinoma and two had cutaneous melanoma. Peripheral TCRbeta sequencing was intended to test whether TCR sequence diversity was altered and clonal T-cell expansion was caused by ivuxolimab. The paper covers the monotherapy dose-escalation part of the phase I ivuxolimab trial, which included N ≈ 57 patients.

Study-level results and caveats: Low levels of normalized T-cell clonal expansion were also seen in some patients who did not respond. The antigen specificity of the clonally expanded peripheral T cells was not determined. In the 0.1-3.0 mg/kg groups, partial responders were among the patients with the lowest normalized peripheral clonal expansion, particularly in CD8+ T cells. After ivuxolimab, CD8+ T cells had more expanded clones than CD4+ T cells on average. At doses of 0.1 to 3.0 mg/kg, clonal expansion of both CD4+ and CD8+ T cells in blood was seen between baseline and week 6.

Comments on this clone: Its antigen is still unknown. No base quality values were provided; no much bigger clone lies one nucleotide off.

V drops 5 bases and J drops 6 bases, leaving 19 bases in between. From the cysteine through the phenylalanine, the CDR3 covers 15 amino acids. Kept here is only the CDR3 DNA, which spans 45 bases and is read in frame from base 1. Reading the germline V gene (reference sequence) gives CDR1 MNHNY and CDR2 SVGAGI. For sequencing of the TCRbeta CDR3 region, genomic DNA was extracted from the sorted cells. The immunoSEQ Assay was used to sequence the TCRbeta CDR3 regions. What TCRdb holds here is the immuneACCESS table cut down to in-frame rearrangements. Part of the clones is not present; checked against another copy, under half of the missing clones reflect an unresolved V gene, and the others are unexplained. The table for this sample lists 45,000 to 60,000 clones; almost 90% of them were counted only once. Together, the top ten hold roughly 7.8% of the sample. Patients with a history of autoimmune disease or receiving systemic immunosuppression were excluded from the trial. In every dose cohort, peripheral blood was drawn for TCR sequencing at baseline, cycle 4 day 1, and cycle 7 day 1. Samples were obtained from an open-label, multicenter, first-in-human phase I dose-escalation trial of ivuxolimab. The trial enrolled adults with locally advanced or metastatic head and neck squamous cell, hepatocellular, melanoma or renal cell carcinoma. Before TCR sequencing, CD4+ T cells and CD8+ T cells were sorted from peripheral blood as separate populations.

The specimen comprised CD4+ or CD8+ T cells sorted from blood, sampled in a trial of the OX40 agonist ivuxolimab. Recombination linked TRBV6-6 to TRBJ1-2, with no confident D gene call. The receptor comes from an adult with an advanced solid tumor such as melanoma, head and neck, liver or kidney cancer. The DNA reads as follows: TGTGCCAGCAGTCGGACGGGATTTAGGGATCATGGCTACACCTTC. The translation is CASSRTGFRDHGYTF.